This T cell receptor (beta chain) originates from a study of vaccination effects on CD4 cells after COVID-19. Broader study findings: There was only 1 of 255 vaccine-induced clones in healthy vaccinees that cross-reacted with common cold coronaviruses. Infection- and vaccine-induced clones contracted markedly late after vaccination.

The protocol was immunoSEQ multiplex PCR, while the TCRdb copy is restricted to in-frame clones and leaves out a portion. Of tens of thousands of clones listed, around 78% are singletons. Sequencing in the ViraFEST assay came after antigen-specific CD4+ T cells had been expanded with viral peptide pools, which were used to stimulate PBMC. Once cultured for approximately 10 days, the cells underwent separation to obtain CD4+ T cells. Vaccine administered to participants consisted of two doses of either BNT162b2 or mRNA-1273. Replacing half the medium with IL-2 medium was done on days 3 and 7. Only one count was recorded for this clone. Antigen specificity is unknown. Sample: CD4+ T cells from PBMCs cultured with HCoV-229E spike peptides, taken after COVID-19 vaccination. The sequence was obtained from a human donor who received a COVID-19 vaccine.

The chain's CDR3 is CASSPDLRSTDTQYF. The CDR3 DNA reads as TGCGCCAGCAGCCCAGATTTGAGGAGCACAGATACGCAGTATTTT. The rearrangement joins TRBV4-3 to TRBJ2-3; D gene ambiguous. The germline CDR1 and CDR2 sequences are LGHNA and YSLEER. This CDR3 is 15 amino acids long. V gave up 4 bases and J gave up 0 bases, with 11 bases separating them.